This record concerns one T cell receptor (beta chain) sequence. Its antigen is unknown. The CDR3 has 12 amino acids. The V end lost 6 bases, the J end lost 5 bases, and 8 bases lay between the germline ends. Germline V gene lookup returns CDR1 SGHVT and CDR2 SQSDAQ. These data are taken from a study of metastatic and nonmetastatic thyroid tumors. Study as a whole: Malignant and benign thyroid patients had repertoires compared in peripheral blood and tumor or nodule tissue. General study findings and limits: When malignant thyroid tumors were compared with benign nodules, TCR beta diversity was reportedly significantly higher in the malignant tumors. This held in both blood and tumor samples.

Original data processing: Built for papillary thyroid cancer, a distant-metastasis classifier drew on CDR3 differences across clinicopathological groups. TCRdb redid the clone calls on the PCR reads using MiXCR. The V and J calls here are based on TCRdb, not the publication. Altogether 43,000 or so clones are present, roughly 15% being singletons, with the ten largest covering roughly 22%. Ahead of thyroid surgery, no patient had received treatment of any kind. V is TRBV7-4 and J is TRBJ1-5; weak D call: TRBD1 (6 bases). Sequencing was performed on blood. This TCR was sampled from a female donor with papillary thyroid cancer or a benign thyroid nodule (not recorded which). Some clones in this sample may be carry-over from other donors' samples. The chain's CDR3 is CASRGGDQPQHF. The CDR3 DNA follows: TGTGCCAGCAGAGGGGGGGATCAGCCCCAGCATTTT.